This T cell receptor beta chain is from a study of blood T cell repertoires in COVID-19. The assay was immunoSEQ multiplex PCR, and TCRdb's table has in-frame clones only and misses some. The sample holds more than 90,000 clones, about 80% seen once. The germline CDR1 and CDR2 sequences are SGHNT and YENEEA. This CDR3 is built from 15 residues. The V segment lost 5 bases and the J segment 7 bases; nucleotides outside the gene matches: 5. This clone appeared a single time. This clonotype was obtained from an older man with acute or convalescent COVID-19. The chain joins TRBV11-3 to TRBJ2-1; the match to TRBD2 covers 13 bases. The specimen was peripheral blood. CDR3 sequence reads: CASSPRTSGGNEQFF. The CDR3 DNA reads TGTGCCAGCAGCCCAAGGACTAGCGGGGGAAATGAGCAGTTCTTC.